This is a list of T cell receptor beta chains from one sample in a study of CD8 T cells in ankylosing spondylitis. TCRdb fed the 5' RACE reads into MiXCR, producing one record per CDR3 protein. The top ten hold roughly 9.1% of the sample, which has around 300,000 distinct CDR3 sequences, about 9.9% seen once. The sequenced material came from blood, either unsorted or a sorted T cell fraction (not recorded which). The origin of the receptors is a female donor with ankylosing spondylitis or in good health (not recorded which). The CDR3 runs from the conserved cysteine through the conserved F or W. A D gene is named only where the DNA matches it firmly. Only part of the rows carry a size: once, few, many, or a class if the clone is expanded.

CDR3 | DNA | V | D | J | length | size
CASSQRTGGSYNEQFF | TGTGCCAGTAGTCAAAGGACTGGGGGTTCCTACAATGAGCAGTTCTTC | TRBV19 | NA | TRBJ2-1 | 16 | few
CSARGRGIWTEAFF | TGCAGTGCTAGGGGGCGCGGGATTTGGACTGAAGCTTTCTTT | TRBV20-1 | NA | TRBJ1-1 | 14 | many
CSVGEGAWTEAFF | TGCAGCGTTGGTGAGGGGGCATGGACTGAAGCTTTCTTT | TRBV29-1 | TRBD1 | TRBJ1-1 | 13 | many
CACRGTGSYEQYF | TGCGCCTGTAGGGGGACAGGGTCATACGAGCAGTACTTC | TRBV5-1 | TRBD1 | TRBJ2-7 | 13 | few
CASSPDQLNTEAFF | TGTGCCAGCTCACCCGACCAACTGAACACTGAAGCTTTCTTT | TRBV18 | NA | TRBJ1-1 | 14 | NA
CASRQQGAGYGYTF | TGCGCCAGCAGGCAACAGGGGGCCGGGTATGGCTACACCTTC | TRBV5-1 | TRBD1 | TRBJ1-2 | 14 | few
CASSLPGTSGRIVRQETQYF | TGTGCCAGCAGCTTACCCGGGACTAGCGGGAGGATCGTGAGGCAAGAGACCCAGTACTTC | TRBV11-2 | TRBD2 | TRBJ2-5 | 20 | few
CATSSSLEQYF | TGTGCCACCAGCAGCAGTCTCGAGCAGTACTTC | TRBV15 | NA | TRBJ2-7 | 11 | NA
CASSLGVNEKLFF | TGCGCCAGCAGCTTGGGGGTTAATGAAAAACTGTTTTTT | TRBV5-1 | NA | TRBJ1-4 | 13 | many
CASSRGGGAPYEQYF | TGTGCCAGCAGTCGTGGTGGGGGCGCGCCCTACGAGCAGTACTTC | TRBV28 | NA | TRBJ2-7 | 15 | few
CATSRDPVRVRNEKLFF | TGTGCCACCAGCAGAGATCCGGTCAGGGTGAGAAATGAAAAACTGTTTTTT | TRBV15 | NA | TRBJ1-4 | 17 | many
CASSLSSGSNQPQHF | TGTGCCAGCAGCTTGTCGAGCGGTAGCAATCAGCCCCAGCATTTT | TRBV7-2 | NA | TRBJ1-5 | 15 | many
CASSLLRGHRENTGELFF | TGTGCCAGCAGCTTGCTTCGGGGACACCGAGAGAACACCGGGGAGCTGTTTTTT | TRBV5-6 | NA | TRBJ2-2 | 18 | NA
CASSKNPQVGYGYTF | TGTGCCAGCAGCAAAAATCCCCAGGTTGGGTATGGCTACACCTTC | TRBV7-8 | NA | TRBJ1-2 | 15 | NA
CSARDLRWDTIYF | TGCAGTGCTAGAGATCTTAGATGGGACACCATATATTTT | TRBV20-1 | NA | TRBJ1-3 | 13 | many
CSVLGGNTEAFF | TGCAGCGTGCTTGGGGGTAACACTGAAGCTTTCTTT | TRBV29-1 | NA | TRBJ1-1 | 12 | many
CASRPGYGTPTYEQYF | TGTGCCAGTAGACCCGGGTACGGGACCCCGACCTACGAGCAGTACTTC | TRBV27 | NA | TRBJ2-7 | 16 | few
CASSLTAGEQYF | TGCGCCAGCAGCCTTACAGCGGGAGAGCAGTACTTC | TRBV5-1 | TRBD2 | TRBJ2-7 | 12 | NA
CASSPLLGFGAFF | TGTGCCAGCAGCCCCCTATTAGGATTCGGAGCTTTCTTT | TRBV7-2 | NA | TRBJ1-1 | 13 | many
CASSVDQGLALQETQYF | TGTGCCAGCAGCGTAGATCAGGGACTAGCGTTACAAGAGACCCAGTACTTC | TRBV9 | TRBD2 | TRBJ2-5 | 17 | many
CASSLAGGNSPLHF | TGTGCCAGCAGTTTAGCAGGGGGTAATTCACCCCTCCACTTT | TRBV12-3/TRBV12-4 | NA | TRBJ1-6 | 14 | many
CASSFSQGPYEQYF | TGTGCCAGCAGTTTTAGTCAGGGGCCCTACGAGCAGTACTTC | TRBV12-3/TRBV12-4 | NA | TRBJ2-7 | 14 | many
CSARGGRGNYNEQFF | TGCAGTGCTAGAGGCGGGAGGGGAAACTACAATGAGCAGTTCTTC | TRBV20-1 | TRBD2 | TRBJ2-1 | 15 | NA
CASLSTRSNEQYF | TGTGCCAGTCTCTCAACTCGCAGTAACGAGCAGTACTTC | TRBV25-1 | NA | TRBJ2-7 | 13 | many
CASSQDGDVMNTEAFF | TGCGCCAGCAGCCAAGATGGAGATGTTATGAACACTGAAGCTTTCTTT | TRBV4-3 | NA | TRBJ1-1 | 16 | few
CASSLPGTGTGANVLTF | TGTGCCAGCAGCTTACCCGGGACAGGGACTGGGGCCAACGTCCTGACTTTC | TRBV7-6 | TRBD1 | TRBJ2-6 | 17 | NA
CASSGALAGELFF | TGCGCCAGCAGTGGAGCGCTAGCCGGGGAGCTGTTTTTT | TRBV10-2 | NA | TRBJ2-2 | 13 | many
CASSLSRGARDTQYF | TGCGCCAGCAGCTTGTCCCGAGGGGCAAGAGATACGCAGTATTTT | TRBV5-1 | NA | TRBJ2-3 | 15 | many
CASSSRSKNIQYF | TGTGCCAGCAGTTCCAGGTCGAAAAACATTCAGTACTTC | TRBV6-2/TRBV6-3 | NA | TRBJ2-4 | 13 | many
CSASGLAGGETDTQYF | TGCAGTGCTTCCGGACTAGCGGGAGGTGAGACAGATACGCAGTATTTT | TRBV20-1 | TRBD2 | TRBJ2-3 | 16 | many